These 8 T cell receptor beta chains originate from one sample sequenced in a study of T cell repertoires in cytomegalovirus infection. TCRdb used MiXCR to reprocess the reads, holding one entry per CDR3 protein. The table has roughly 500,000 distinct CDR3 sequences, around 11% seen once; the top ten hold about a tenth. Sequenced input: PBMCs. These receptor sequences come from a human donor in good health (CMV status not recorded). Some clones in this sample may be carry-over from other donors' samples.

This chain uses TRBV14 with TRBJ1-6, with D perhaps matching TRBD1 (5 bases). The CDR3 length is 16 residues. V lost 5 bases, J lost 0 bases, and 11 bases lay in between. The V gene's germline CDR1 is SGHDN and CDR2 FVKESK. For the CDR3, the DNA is TGTGCCAGCAGCAAACGGACAAGCTCCTATAATTCACCCCTCCACTTT. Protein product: CASSKRTSSYNSPLHF.

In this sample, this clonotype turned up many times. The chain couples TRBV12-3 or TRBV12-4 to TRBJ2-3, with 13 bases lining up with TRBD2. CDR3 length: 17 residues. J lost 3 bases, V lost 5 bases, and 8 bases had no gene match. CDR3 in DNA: TGTGCCAGCAGTCCCGGACTAGCGGGGGCAGGGACAGATACGCAGTATTTT. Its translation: CASSPGLAGAGTDTQYF.

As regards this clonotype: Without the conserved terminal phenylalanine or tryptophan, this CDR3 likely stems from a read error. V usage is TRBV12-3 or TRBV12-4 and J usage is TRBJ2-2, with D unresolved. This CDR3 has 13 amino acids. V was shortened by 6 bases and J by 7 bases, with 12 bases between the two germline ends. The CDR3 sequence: CASRRPSHGELFS. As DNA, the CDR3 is TGTGCCAGCAGACGCCCTAGTCACGGGGAGCTGTTTTCT.

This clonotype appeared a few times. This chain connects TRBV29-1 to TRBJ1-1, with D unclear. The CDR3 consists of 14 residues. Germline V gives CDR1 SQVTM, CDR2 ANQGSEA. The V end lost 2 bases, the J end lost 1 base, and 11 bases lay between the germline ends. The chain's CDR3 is CSVEIRRANTEAFF. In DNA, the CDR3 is TGCAGCGTTGAAATCAGAAGGGCGAACACTGAAGCTTTCTTT. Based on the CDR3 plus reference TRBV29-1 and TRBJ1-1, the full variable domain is SAVISQKPSRDICQRGTSLTIQCQVDSQVTMMFWYRQQPGQSLTLIATANQGSEATYESGFVIDKFPISRPNLTFSTLTVSNMSPEDSSIYLCSVEIRRANTEAFFGQGTRLTVV.

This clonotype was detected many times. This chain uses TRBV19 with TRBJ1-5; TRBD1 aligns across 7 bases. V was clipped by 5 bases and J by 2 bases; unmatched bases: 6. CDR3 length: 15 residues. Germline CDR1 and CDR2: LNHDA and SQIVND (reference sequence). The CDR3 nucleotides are TGTGCCAGTAGTCCCGGGACAGCGGGCAATCAGCCCCAGCATTTT. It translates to CASSPGTAGNQPQHF.

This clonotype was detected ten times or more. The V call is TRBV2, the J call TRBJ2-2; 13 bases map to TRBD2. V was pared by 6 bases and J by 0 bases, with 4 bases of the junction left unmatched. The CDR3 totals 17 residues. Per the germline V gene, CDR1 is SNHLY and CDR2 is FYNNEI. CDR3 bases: TGTGCCAGCAGAAGACTAGCGGGAGGTTCGAACACCGGGGAGCTGTTTTTT. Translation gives CASRRLAGGSNTGELFF.

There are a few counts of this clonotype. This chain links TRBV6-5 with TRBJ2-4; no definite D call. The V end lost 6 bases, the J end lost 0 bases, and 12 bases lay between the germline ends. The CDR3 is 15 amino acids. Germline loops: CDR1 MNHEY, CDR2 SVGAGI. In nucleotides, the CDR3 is TGTGCCAGCAGCCGCCGGAGCCTAGCCAAAAACATTCAGTACTTC. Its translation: CASSRRSLAKNIQYF.

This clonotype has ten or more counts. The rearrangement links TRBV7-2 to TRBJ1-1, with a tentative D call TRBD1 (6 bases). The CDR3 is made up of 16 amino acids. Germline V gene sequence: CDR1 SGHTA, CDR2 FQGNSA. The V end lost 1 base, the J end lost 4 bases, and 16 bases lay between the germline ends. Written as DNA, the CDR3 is TGTGCCAGCAGCTTAGTGTCCGGAACAGGGACCACTGAAGCTTTCTTT. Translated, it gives CASSLVSGTGTTEAFF.